Included here is one TCR beta chain sequence, with context. What it binds is not known. The CDR3 loop spans 15 amino acids. CDR1 and CDR2 from the germline V gene are SGHTA and FQGNSA. The V and J ends lost 3 bases and 6 bases respectively, with 14 bases between them. The Oncomine TCR Beta short-read assay was applied to DNA of cultured CD4+ T cells. TCRdb ran MiXCR on the PCR reads and lists one entry per CDR3 protein. The data hold fewer than 15,000 distinct CDR3 sequences, with roughly 60% observed a single time. Treatment indicated: roughly 11-day PBMC culture with coronavirus spike peptide pools or control peptides (ViraFEST assay). Investigators isolated CD4+ T cells by negative selection after around ten days of culture. This sample stems from a study of vaccination and CD4 T cells after COVID-19. Study at large: Overlapping spike peptides from SARS-CoV-2, HCoV-NL63, HCoV-OC43 and HCoV-229E served to stimulate the cells.

Broader study findings: The median count of SARS-CoV-2-reactive clonotypes rose from approximately 21 to 40, not significantly.

Material: cultured CD4+ T cells from blood, obtained after SARS-CoV-2 vaccination. The chain combines TRBV7-2 with TRBJ2-2; D ambiguous. The sequence was collected from a human donor with COVID-19. Written as DNA, the CDR3 is TGTGCCAGCAGCTTTCTCGAAGGAAGAGCCGGGGAGCTGTTTTTT. Its protein is CASSFLEGRAGELFF.